The clone carrying this T cell receptor beta chain was seen many times. These data originate in a study of blood T cell repertoires in COVID-19. The repertoire was sequenced with immunoSEQ multiplex PCR; TCRdb's copy has only in-frame clones and lacks some. The table has approximately 250,000 clones, about 80% seen once. Germline V CDR1 and CDR2: LGHNA, YSLEER. The CDR3 sequence is 14 residues long. Trimming removed 2 bases from V and 1 base from J, with 9 bases in between. Sequencing was carried out using PBMCs or T cells enriched from blood (not recorded which). The rearrangement uses TRBV4-3 and TRBJ2-7, with D possibly TRBD2 on 6 matching bases. This receptor was taken from a man between 40 and 49 years old who had recovered from COVID-19. The CDR3 spells CASSQIGGSYEQYF. The CDR3 DNA sequence: TGCGCCAGCAGCCAAATCGGGGGTTCCTACGAGCAGTACTTC.